This T cell receptor (beta chain) was recorded in a study (dated by TCRdb to between 2014 and 2016). Regarding the research as a whole: The study set out to test whether tumor-infiltrating Tregs in breast cancer get recruited from blood Tregs or are instead converted in situ from other CD4+ T cell subsets. What the research found in general, with its limitations: Tumor memory CD4+ T cell TCR gene usage clustered with blood and lymph node memory CD4+ cells and lymph node naive CD4+ cells. The greatest overlap of tumor-infiltrating Treg TCR alpha and beta sequences was observed with tumor naive CD4+ T cells, followed by blood naive CD4+ T cells. Validation in the larger cohort was restricted to a single TCR beta V-J rearrangement rather than whole repertoires.

CD4+CD45RO+CD25- cells were isolated as memory CD4+ T cells. Tregs, naive and memory CD4+ T cells from tumor, blood and ipsilateral draining lymph nodes of a handful of breast cancer patients underwent full-length TCR alpha and beta sequencing. Tumor tissue and lymph nodes obtained by ipsilateral axillary dissection were perfused with PBS, cut into small pieces and digested using collagenase I and hyaluronidase. Sorted cell populations were confirmed by FACS to exceed 90% purity. This clonotype came up a few times. Its binding antigen is unknown. Within one base of it there is no much larger clone, and no base qualities were kept. Full-length TCR variable regions were amplified by 5' RACE PCR with constant-region reverse primers, and semi-nested PCR with Nested Universal Primer A was subsequently performed. The ReliaPrep RNA Cell Miniprep System was used to extract total RNA, which was then reverse transcribed into 5'RACE-ready cDNA with the SMARTer RACE 5'/3' Kit. Full-length TCR alpha and beta libraries were barcoded with multiplex adaptors and sequenced on an Illumina MiSeq. The paper's data handling went like this. For each of nine subset-tissue groups, sequencing data from the five patients were pooled, and the groups were then compared using unsupervised clustering of TCR gene usage. The Morisita-Horn index was used to calculate repertoire similarity, with shared sequences weighted according to their contribution to each repertoire. The raw public reads went through TCRdb reprocessing: fastp at Q25, MiXCR clone calling, in-frame beta chains kept. Every CDR3 protein is listed once, alongside the most common genes and DNA of its rows. What appears here as the V and J calls and clone size reflects TCRdb's work, not the paper's. The sample has over 40,000 distinct CDR3 sequences on record, 30% of them singletons. The ten largest clones add up to 4% to 5% of the sample.

From the germline V gene, CDR1 is SGHVS and CDR2 is FQNEAQ. The CDR3 contains 16 residues, cysteine and phenylalanine counted. CDR3 DNA is the only sequence kept; it has 48 bases, read in frame from the first base. After removal of 8 bases from V and 7 bases from J, the junction retains 14 bases not matched to a gene. The V and J genes are TRBV7-8 and TRBJ2-1; TRBD2 fits 10 bases in the junction. This clonotype originated in a female donor with breast cancer. Sequenced: tumor-infiltrating memory CD4+ T cells sorted from the breast tumor. This specimen's cell subset or site label, interpreted: memory CD4+ T cells, CD4+CD45RO+CD25-. The nucleotide sequence reads TGTGCCAGCGGGCCGGGAGGACTAGCGGTCGCGAATGAGCAGTTCTTC. Its protein reads: CASGPGGLAVANEQFF.